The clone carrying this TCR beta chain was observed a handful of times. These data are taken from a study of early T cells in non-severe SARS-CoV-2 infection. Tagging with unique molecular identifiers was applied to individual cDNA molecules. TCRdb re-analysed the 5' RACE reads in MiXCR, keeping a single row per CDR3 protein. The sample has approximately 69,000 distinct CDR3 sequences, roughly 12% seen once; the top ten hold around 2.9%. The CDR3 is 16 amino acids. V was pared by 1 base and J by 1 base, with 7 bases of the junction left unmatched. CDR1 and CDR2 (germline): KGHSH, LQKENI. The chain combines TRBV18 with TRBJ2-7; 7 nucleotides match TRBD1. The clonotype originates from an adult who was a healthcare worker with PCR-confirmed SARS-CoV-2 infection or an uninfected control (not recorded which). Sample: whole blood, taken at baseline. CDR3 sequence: CASSPRAGTASYEQYF. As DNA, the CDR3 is TGTGCCAGCTCACCACGGGCCGGGACAGCATCCTACGAGCAGTACTTC.